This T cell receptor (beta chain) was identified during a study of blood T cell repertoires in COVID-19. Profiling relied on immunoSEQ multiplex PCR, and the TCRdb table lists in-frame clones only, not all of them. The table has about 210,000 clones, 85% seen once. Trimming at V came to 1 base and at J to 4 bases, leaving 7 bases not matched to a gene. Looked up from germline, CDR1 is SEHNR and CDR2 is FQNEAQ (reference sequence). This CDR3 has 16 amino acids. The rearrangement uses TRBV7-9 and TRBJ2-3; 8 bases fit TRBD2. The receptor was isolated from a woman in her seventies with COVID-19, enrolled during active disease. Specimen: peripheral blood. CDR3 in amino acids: CASSLVVGGAPDTQYF. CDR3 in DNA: TGTGCCAGCAGCTTAGTAGTCGGGGGGGCCCCAGATACGCAGTATTTT.